This is a list of T cell receptor beta chains from one sample in a study of post-analysis software for immune sequencing data. TCRdb re-called the PCR reads with MiXCR, one entry per CDR3 protein. The data show approximately 770,000 distinct CDR3 sequences, around 45% seen once. The sequencing sample was made of blood. The receptors here all came from a girl between 5 and 17 years old with multiple sclerosis. Both conserved end residues are part of each CDR3. A D gene is named only where the DNA matches it firmly. Size values are once, few and many counts, or a class for expanded clones, and some rows have none.

d_call	v_call	clone_size	j_call	cdr3_aa	cdr3_nt
TRBD1	TRBV12-3/TRBV12-4	few	TRBJ2-1	CASYLFLSSAGGSLDEQFF	TGTGCCAGCTACCTTTTCCTTTCCTCCGCAGGGGGTTCTCTGGATGAGCAGTTCTTC
TRBD2	TRBV20-1	once	TRBJ2-7	CSASHETSESREQYF	TGCAGTGCTAGCCACGAGACTAGCGAGAGCAGGGAGCAGTACTTC
TRBD1	TRBV4-1	.	TRBJ2-3	CASSQDWTGNADTQYF	TGCGCCAGCAGCCAAGATTGGACAGGTAACGCAGATACGCAGTATTTT
.	TRBV27	few	TRBJ2-7	CASSLSGDGVSYEQYF	TGTGCCAGCAGTTTATCAGGGGACGGGGTATCCTACGAGCAGTACTTC
.	TRBV20-1	.	TRBJ2-1	CSALDCYNEQFF	TGCAGTGCCCTCGACTGCTACAATGAGCAGTTCTTC
TRBD2	TRBV7-9	few	TRBJ2-7	CASSLVETSGYHEQYF	TGTGCCAGCAGCTTAGTGGAGACTAGCGGGTACCACGAGCAGTACTTC
TRBD1	TRBV20-1	.	TRBJ1-2	CSAPGRGTESYGYTF	TGCAGTGCCCCGGGACGGGGGACAGAAAGCTATGGCTACACCTTC
.	TRBV9	.	TRBJ2-1	CASSPWRGHGSYNEQFF	TGTGCCAGCAGCCCTTGGAGGGGGCATGGTTCCTACAATGAGCAGTTCTTC
.	TRBV6-6	.	TRBJ2-1	CASSYFRGGGNEQFF	TGTGCCAGCAGTTACTTTAGAGGGGGGGGCAATGAGCAGTTCTTC
.	TRBV4-2	.	TRBJ2-3	CASSQGAVGDTQYF	TGTGCCAGCAGCCAGGGCGCAGTAGGGGATACGCAGTATTTT
.	TRBV20-1	few	TRBJ1-6	CSARDPGRGNSPLHF	TGCAGTGCTAGAGATCCGGGAAGGGGTAATTCACCCCTCCACTTT
TRBD2	TRBV12-3/TRBV12-4	.	TRBJ2-7	CASSFKGLAGGEQYF	TGTGCCAGCAGTTTTAAAGGACTAGCGGGAGGCGAGCAGTACTTC
.	TRBV28	few	TRBJ1-2	CASSLGRRFYGYTF	TGTGCCAGCAGTTTAGGGCGCCGTTTCTATGGCTACACCTTC
TRBD2	TRBV24-1	few	TRBJ2-5	CATSDYGPGLAEKYQETQYF	TGTGCCACCAGTGATTACGGACCGGGGCTAGCGGAAAAGTACCAAGAGACCCAGTACTTC
TRBD1	TRBV25-1	few	TRBJ1-2	CASRDREGYTF	TGTGCCAGCAGAGACAGGGAGGGCTACACCTTC
TRBD2	TRBV20-1	.	TRBJ2-3	CSAPASGHTDTQYF	TGCAGTGCCCCTGCTAGCGGCCACACAGATACGCAGTATTTT
.	TRBV5-1	.	TRBJ2-1	CASSLARAYNEQFF	TGCGCCAGCAGCCTAGCGAGAGCTTACAATGAGCAGTTCTTC
TRBD1	TRBV7-3	.	TRBJ2-3	CASSRPGTGSTDTQYF	TGTGCCAGCAGCCGTCCCGGGACAGGGAGCACAGATACGCAGTATTTT
TRBD1	TRBV10-3	few	TRBJ2-7	CAINGDRSDNEQYF	TGTGCCATCAACGGGGACAGGTCGGACAATGAGCAGTACTTC
TRBD2	TRBV20-1	.	TRBJ2-1	CSARDLTSGRARSASYNEQFF	TGCAGTGCTAGAGATCTGACTAGCGGGAGGGCCAGGTCCGCCTCCTACAATGAGCAGTTCTTC
.	TRBV29-1	.	TRBJ2-4	CSVGDQSF	TGCAGCGTTGGGGACCAATCCTTC
TRBD2	TRBV28	.	TRBJ2-7	CASSLVASGRDEQYF	TGTGCCAGCAGTTTGGTGGCTAGCGGGAGAGACGAGCAGTACTTC
TRBD2	TRBV25-1	.	TRBJ2-7	CASNPPGGYEQYF	TGTGCCAGCAACCCCCCGGGAGGCTACGAGCAGTACTTC
TRBD2	TRBV20-1	few	TRBJ2-3	CSARDLRTSGTDTQYF	TGCAGTGCTAGAGATCTAAGGACTAGCGGAACAGATACGCAGTATTTT
.	TRBV11-3	.	TRBJ2-1	CASSPAAGRRDEQFF	TGTGCCAGTAGCCCAGCGGCGGGCAGGAGAGATGAGCAGTTCTTC
.	TRBV7-9	.	TRBJ2-5	CASSLAAGATETQYF	TGTGCCAGCAGCCTAGCGGCAGGGGCTACAGAGACCCAGTACTTC
TRBD1	TRBV4-2	.	TRBJ1-5	CASSQVTGDSRPQHF	TGTGCCAGCAGCCAGGTGACAGGGGACAGTCGGCCCCAGCATTTT
TRBD1	TRBV12-3/TRBV12-4	few	TRBJ2-7	CASIGTGEYHEQYF	TGTGCCAGCATCGGGACAGGGGAGTATCACGAGCAGTACTTC
TRBD1	TRBV13	.	TRBJ2-3	CASSLELGQSTDTQYF	TGTGCCAGCAGCTTAGAGCTGGGACAGAGCACAGATACGCAGTATTTT
TRBD1	TRBV6-1	.	TRBJ2-1	CASRNGAGQGYYNEQFF	TGTGCCAGCAGGAATGGGGCCGGACAGGGGTACTACAATGAGCAGTTCTTC
.	TRBV7-2	.	TRBJ2-1	CASSFAPLNEQFF	TGTGCCAGCAGCTTTGCACCTCTCAACGAGCAGTTCTTC
.	TRBV12-3/TRBV12-4	few	TRBJ2-5	CASTIGRGQETQYF	TGTGCCAGCACCATAGGGCGGGGACAAGAGACCCAGTACTTC
.	TRBV7-6	.	TRBJ2-1	CASSLYEGPYGEQFF	TGTGCCAGCAGCTTGTACGAGGGCCCGTACGGTGAGCAGTTCTTC
.	TRBV20-1	.	TRBJ1-1	CSAHRDLNTEAFF	TGCAGTGCGCACCGGGATCTGAACACTGAAGCTTTCTTT
TRBD1	TRBV4-2	.	TRBJ2-3	CASSQEFGTANPGMLSDTQYF	TGTGCCAGCAGCCAAGAATTCGGGACAGCGAACCCGGGGATGTTATCAGATACGCAGTATTTT
.	TRBV9	once	TRBJ1-2	CASSVDWGLGYGYTF	TGTGCCAGCAGCGTAGATTGGGGCCTAGGCTATGGCTACACCTTC
.	TRBV24-1	.	TRBJ1-1	CATSDPKSPEAFF	TGTGCCACCAGTGACCCTAAGAGCCCTGAAGCTTTCTTT
TRBD1	TRBV13	few	TRBJ2-7	CASSLVAGGPSYEQYF	TGTGCCAGCAGCTTAGTTGCAGGGGGCCCTTCCTACGAGCAGTACTTC
.	TRBV4-3	.	TRBJ1-2	CASSQDLAANYGYTF	TGCGCCAGCAGCCAAGATCTGGCAGCTAACTATGGCTACACCTTC
TRBD1	TRBV6-1	.	TRBJ2-7	CASTDRGRSNYEQYF	TGTGCCAGCACCGACAGGGGTAGGTCTAACTACGAGCAGTACTTC
.	TRBV20-1	few	TRBJ2-7	CSARDQAGIYEQYF	TGCAGTGCTAGAGATCAGGCGGGGATCTACGAGCAGTACTTC
.	TRBV4-1	.	TRBJ1-2	CASSQDEADYGYTF	TGCGCCAGCAGCCAAGATGAGGCAGACTATGGCTACACCTTC
.	TRBV12-3/TRBV12-4	few	TRBJ2-7	CASSFLSDEQYF	TGTGCCAGCAGTTTTCTAAGCGACGAGCAGTACTTC
TRBD1	TRBV6-6	.	TRBJ2-1	CASSNRDRGLGDNEQFF	TGTGCCAGCAGTAACCGGGACAGGGGATTAGGCGACAATGAGCAGTTCTTC
.	TRBV20-1	few	TRBJ2-7	CSARPGSSYEQYF	TGCAGTGCTCGACCGGGGAGCTCCTACGAGCAGTACTTC
.	TRBV28	.	TRBJ1-2	CASSWPEVNYGYTF	TGTGCCAGCAGTTGGCCCGAGGTCAACTATGGCTACACCTTC
TRBD2	TRBV24-1	.	TRBJ2-3	CATSDIAGVGKGTDTQYF	TGTGCCACCAGTGATATAGCGGGAGTAGGGAAAGGGACAGATACGCAGTATTTT
.	TRBV27	.	TRBJ2-5	CASRLGTRGGETQYF	TGTGCCAGCAGATTAGGAACTAGAGGAGGGGAGACCCAGTACTTC
TRBD1	TRBV13	.	TRBJ2-7	CASSRGQGFAYEQYF	TGTGCCAGCAGCCGCGGACAGGGGTTTGCCTACGAGCAGTACTTC
.	TRBV9	few	TRBJ2-1	CASGPSYNEQFF	TGTGCCAGCGGGCCCTCCTACAATGAGCAGTTCTTC
.	TRBV12-3/TRBV12-4	few	TRBJ1-4	CASSGGEKLFF	TGTGCCAGCAGTGGTGGCGAAAAACTGTTTTTT
.	TRBV6-6	.	TRBJ2-3	CASSSSWLAPSGDTQYF	TGTGCCAGCAGTTCTTCCTGGCTAGCCCCATCTGGGGATACGCAGTATTTT